Listed below are T cell receptor beta chains from one sample, sequenced in a study of T-cell reconstitution after alpha-beta-depleted transplantation in children. A single record per CDR3 protein comes from TCRdb applying MiXCR to the PCR reads. The repertoire consists of 300,000 or so distinct CDR3 sequences, with approximately 23% occurring once and the leading ten covering approximately 11%. This specimen consisted of PBMCs, mostly from graft donor cells, obtained 180 days after TCRalphabeta/CD19-depleted stem cell transplant. These receptors originate from a male patient younger than 18 who had a stem cell transplant for acute lymphoblastic leukemia, so the T cells may come from the graft donor. Each CDR3 is given with its conserved first and last residue. A D gene is named only where the DNA matches it firmly. The size field is filled for only some rows; it gives once, few, many or a size class.

abundance	d_gene	j_gene	v_gene	CDR3aa	CDR3nt
few	TRBD2	TRBJ2-7	TRBV5-1	CASSLLIAGGLRSYEQYF	TGCGCCAGCAGCTTGTTAATAGCGGGAGGGCTTCGGTCCTACGAGCAGTACTTC
.	TRBD1	TRBJ2-1	TRBV12-3/TRBV12-4	CASRWTGPNEQFF	TGTGCCAGCAGATGGACAGGGCCCAATGAGCAGTTCTTC
.	.	TRBJ2-3	TRBV6-1	CASSPPPQRDTQYF	TGTGCCAGCAGCCCGCCCCCACAACGGGATACGCAGTATTTT
few	.	TRBJ1-3	TRBV10-3	CAISVGAGNTIYF	TGTGCCATCAGTGTCGGAGCTGGAAACACCATATATTTT
few	TRBD1	TRBJ2-2	TRBV12-3/TRBV12-4	CASSPGQGWTGELFF	TGTGCCAGCAGTCCGGGACAGGGATGGACCGGGGAGCTGTTTTTT
.	TRBD2	TRBJ2-7	TRBV5-6	CASSLSSGRYYEQYF	TGTGCCAGCAGCTTGTCTAGCGGGAGATACTACGAGCAGTACTTC
.	.	TRBJ1-1	TRBV12-3/TRBV12-4	CASSPNGGSTEAFF	TGTGCCAGCAGTCCCAACGGGGGAAGCACTGAAGCTTTCTTT
.	TRBD2	TRBJ2-7	TRBV29-1	CSGGVAGAHEQYF	TGCAGCGGAGGGGTAGCGGGAGCCCACGAGCAGTACTTC
few	.	TRBJ2-5	TRBV29-1	CSVADLWETQYF	TGCAGCGTTGCCGATTTGTGGGAGACCCAGTACTTC
many	.	TRBJ2-7	TRBV29-1	CSVEDWGAYEQYF	TGCAGCGTTGAAGATTGGGGTGCCTACGAGCAGTACTTC
few	.	TRBJ2-5	TRBV9	CASSVDGISGQETQYF	TGTGCCAGCAGCGTAGACGGCATCTCAGGGCAAGAGACCCAGTACTTC
few	TRBD2	TRBJ2-7	TRBV6-1	CASRPSGTSGYHEQYF	TGTGCCAGCAGACCTTCCGGGACTAGCGGGTACCACGAGCAGTACTTC
few	.	TRBJ2-3	TRBV29-1	CSVAGKLTDTQYF	TGCAGCGTTGCCGGGAAGCTCACAGATACGCAGTATTTT
.	TRBD2	TRBJ2-1	TRBV20-1	CSAPGLAGAFRNNEQFF	TGCAGTGCTCCGGGACTAGCGGGCGCTTTTCGGAACAATGAGCAGTTCTTC
.	.	TRBJ2-1	TRBV5-1	CASSLLTRKVNEQFF	TGCGCCAGCAGCTTGCTTACTAGAAAGGTCAATGAGCAGTTCTTC
.	.	TRBJ1-2	TRBV18	CASSRYGNYGYTF	TGTGCCAGCTCACGTTATGGGAACTATGGCTACACCTTC
few	.	TRBJ1-5	TRBV12-3/TRBV12-4	CASSLNQPQHF	TGTGCCAGCAGTTTGAATCAGCCCCAGCATTTT
.	TRBD1	TRBJ1-1	TRBV11-1	CASSLTPGQGNPNTEAFF	TGTGCCAGCAGCTTAACCCCGGGACAGGGTAATCCGAACACTGAAGCTTTCTTT
few	.	TRBJ2-7	TRBV7-6	CASSSGPATYEQYF	TGTGCCAGCAGCAGCGGCCCTGCTACCTACGAGCAGTACTTC
.	.	TRBJ1-6	TRBV3-1	CASSWSSYNSPLHF	TGTGCCAGCAGTTGGAGCTCCTATAATTCACCCCTCCACTTT
.	.	TRBJ2-1	TRBV7-9	CASSVRGKSSYNEQFF	TGTGCCAGCAGCGTTCGCGGAAAGAGCTCCTACAATGAGCAGTTCTTC
.	.	TRBJ1-5	TRBV7-2	CASSLDTYWGNQPQHF	TGTGCCAGCAGCTTAGACACTTACTGGGGCAATCAGCCCCAGCATTTT
.	.	TRBJ2-7	TRBV7-3	CASSFGAGSSYEQYF	TGTGCCAGCAGCTTTGGGGCAGGGAGCTCCTACGAGCAGTACTTC
.	.	TRBJ2-7	TRBV5-1	CASSLVSSAYEQYF	TGCGCCAGCAGCTTGGTGTCTAGCGCCTACGAGCAGTACTTC
few	.	TRBJ2-7	TRBV5-1	CASSPLGLHYEQYF	TGCGCCAGCAGCCCGCTAGGACTTCACTACGAGCAGTACTTC
few	.	TRBJ2-5	TRBV5-1	CASSFGMETQYF	TGCGCCAGCAGCTTCGGGATGGAGACCCAGTACTTC
.	.	TRBJ2-7	TRBV6-2/TRBV6-3	CASSYSGFFEQYF	TGTGCCAGCAGTTACTCGGGTTTTTTCGAGCAGTACTTC
.	.	TRBJ1-1	TRBV7-2	CASSLWGPKGTTEAFF	TGTGCCAGCAGCTTATGGGGGCCTAAGGGCACCACTGAAGCTTTCTTT
few	.	TRBJ2-1	TRBV3-1	CASSRLFLASSYNEQFF	TGTGCCAGCAGCCGCCTCTTCCTAGCGAGCTCCTACAATGAGCAGTTCTTC
.	.	TRBJ2-3	TRBV3-1	CASSQDHESGDTQYF	TGTGCCAGCAGCCAAGATCACGAGTCGGGAGATACGCAGTATTTT
.	TRBD1	TRBJ1-1	TRBV29-1	CSVDGEGARGNTEAFF	TGCAGCGTTGACGGTGAGGGGGCCAGGGGGAACACTGAAGCTTTCTTT
.	.	TRBJ2-7	TRBV5-1	CASSLCRDSPAYEQYF	TGCGCCAGCAGCTTGTGCAGGGACTCCCCCGCCTACGAGCAGTACTTC
few	TRBD1	TRBJ2-7	TRBV7-3	CASSLAGGTGEQYF	TGTGCCAGCAGCTTGGCAGGCGGGACAGGAGAGCAGTACTTC
few	.	TRBJ2-1	TRBV12-3/TRBV12-4	CASSPQPLASSYNEQFF	TGTGCCAGCAGTCCCCAACCCCTAGCGAGCTCCTACAATGAGCAGTTCTTC
.	.	TRBJ2-7	TRBV4-1	CASRAFYSVGSYEQYF	TGCGCCAGCAGAGCTTTTTACAGTGTGGGATCCTACGAGCAGTACTTC
.	TRBD2	TRBJ2-3	TRBV7-2	CASRIAGGPTDTQYF	TGTGCCAGCCGAATAGCGGGAGGGCCGACAGATACGCAGTATTTT
once	.	TRBJ2-1	TRBV7-7	CASSYTDYNEQFF	TGTGCCAGCAGCTACACAGACTACAATGAGCAGTTCTTC
few	.	TRBJ2-1	TRBV5-1	CASSHLAGPFDEQFF	TGCGCCAGCAGCCATCTTGCGGGGCCCTTTGATGAGCAGTTCTTC
.	TRBD2	TRBJ2-7	TRBV3-1	CASSPIPGLSYEQYF	TGTGCCAGCAGCCCGATACCGGGACTATCCTACGAGCAGTACTTC
few	TRBD1	TRBJ2-7	TRBV7-9	CASSFSTGGPYEQYF	TGTGCCAGCAGCTTTTCAACAGGGGGCCCCTACGAGCAGTACTTC
few	TRBD1	TRBJ2-2	TRBV25-1	CASRQGTGELFF	TGTGCCAGCAGACAGGGGACCGGGGAGCTGTTTTTT
.	TRBD2	TRBJ2-3	TRBV6-2/TRBV6-3	CASSYSGLAGELNYTDTQYF	TGTGCCAGCAGTTACTCCGGACTAGCGGGAGAACTCAACTACACAGATACGCAGTATTTT
few	.	TRBJ2-7	TRBV11-2	CASSHVGVYEQYF	TGTGCCAGCAGCCATGTCGGGGTCTACGAGCAGTACTTC
.	.	TRBJ1-1	TRBV18	CASSQGAGLLGEAFF	TGTGCCAGCTCACAAGGGGCAGGGTTACTCGGGGAAGCTTTCTTT
few	.	TRBJ2-3	TRBV27	CASSLTSLPDTQYF	TGTGCCAGCAGTTTAACAAGCCTCCCAGATACGCAGTATTTT
.	.	TRBJ2-2	TRBV5-1	CASSLVGFTGELFF	TGCGCCAGCAGCTTGGTTGGGTTCACCGGGGAGCTGTTTTTT
.	.	TRBJ2-5	TRBV20-1	CSARDWRTRHQETQYF	TGCAGTGCTAGAGATTGGAGGACAAGACACCAAGAGACCCAGTACTTC
few	.	TRBJ1-1	TRBV5-1	CASSFQILNTEAFF	TGCGCCAGCAGCTTTCAAATTTTGAACACTGAAGCTTTCTTT
few	.	TRBJ2-1	TRBV11-2	CASSQLSSYNEQFF	TGTGCCAGCAGCCAGCTGAGCTCCTACAATGAGCAGTTCTTC
.	TRBD2	TRBJ2-5	TRBV5-1	CASSLWAGGQETQYF	TGCGCCAGCAGCTTGTGGGCGGGAGGCCAAGAGACCCAGTACTTC
few	TRBD2	TRBJ2-5	TRBV20-1	CSAQLAGKLAGETQYF	TGCAGTGCCCAACTAGCGGGAAAACTGGCTGGAGAGACCCAGTACTTC
.	.	TRBJ2-5	TRBV5-1	CASSFSDLPETQYF	TGCGCCAGCAGCTTTTCCGACCTCCCGGAGACCCAGTACTTC
.	.	TRBJ2-7	TRBV6-1	CASNSIYEQYF	TGTGCCAGCAACTCCATCTACGAGCAGTACTTC
few	TRBD2	TRBJ2-7	TRBV6-2/TRBV6-3	CASSYWLAGSYEQYF	TGTGCCAGCAGTTACTGGCTAGCGGGAAGCTACGAGCAGTACTTC
.	.	TRBJ1-4	TRBV5-5	CASSQMGGYEKLFF	TGTGCCAGCAGCCAGATGGGGGGCTATGAAAAACTGTTTTTT
few	.	TRBJ2-7	TRBV27	CASSLSISGYYEQYF	TGTGCCAGCAGTTTATCGATCTCGGGATATTACGAGCAGTACTTC
.	.	TRBJ2-1	TRBV19	CASSIGGSAYNEQFF	TGTGCCAGTAGTATAGGGGGGTCAGCCTACAATGAGCAGTTCTTC
.	.	TRBJ1-5	TRBV27	CASSFSGGPQHF	TGTGCCAGCAGTTTCTCCGGGGGGCCCCAGCATTTT
.	.	TRBJ2-3	TRBV5-1	CASSSGTPTDTQYF	TGCGCCAGCAGCTCCGGGACACCCACAGATACGCAGTATTTT
.	.	TRBJ1-2	TRBV5-1	CASSFDTVYGYTF	TGCGCCAGCAGCTTCGACACCGTCTATGGCTACACCTTC